Presented here are 2 T cell receptor beta chains from one specimen sequenced in a study of shared clonotypes between healthy human individuals. The method was immunoSEQ multiplex PCR; TCRdb's version includes in-frame clones alone and lacks a portion of them. This table has around 2,000,000 clones, just over 90% appearing once. CD8 cells classed as naive were CD45RO-negative and positively selected for CCR7, excluding terminally differentiated effector memory CD45RA+ cells. Sequenced material: naive CD8+ T cells from PBMCs. These receptors all stem from a man in his late teens or twenties in good health. Some clones in this sample may be carry-over from other donors' samples.

Concerning this clone: Distinct nucleotide sequences in the sample also encode this CDR3. The chain employs TRBV15 and TRBJ2-2; the D is unclear. From germline, CDR1 is LNHNV and CDR2 YYDKDF (reference sequence). This CDR3 has 12 residues. The V gene lost 5 bases and the J gene lost 5 bases, with 6 bases spanning the gap. Here the CDR3 reads CATSSRTGELFF. The CDR3 nucleotides read TGTGCCACCAGCTCCCGGACCGGGGAGCTGTTTTTT. Looking up the rest from reference TRBV15 and TRBJ2-2 gives the full variable domain: DAMVIQNPRYQVTQFGKPVTLSCSQTLNHNVMYWYQQKSSQAPKLLFHYYDKDFNNEADTPDNFQSRRPNTSFCFLDIRSPGLGDTAMYLCATSSRTGELFFGEGSRLTVL.

This sequence joins TRBV5-1 and TRBJ2-1, with 9 bases fitting TRBD2. Looked up from germline, CDR1 is SGHRS and CDR2 is YFSETQ. The CDR3 covers 16 residues. V gave up 4 bases and J gave up 8 bases; unmatched junction bases: 13. CDR3 sequence: CASSHPSGEGSDEQFF. CDR3 in DNA: TGCGCCAGCAGCCATCCTAGCGGGGAGGGTAGTGATGAGCAGTTCTTC.